The source of this TCR beta chain is a study of cytomegalovirus exposure and HLA in healthy donors. Everyone who donated was a healthy bone marrow donor. 60 Vbeta and 13 Jbeta primers were used in PCR. The protocol was immunoSEQ multiplex PCR, while the TCRdb copy is restricted to in-frame clones and leaves out a portion. The sample includes over 150,000 clones, approximately 80% of them seen just once. For this clone: The target antigen is unknown.

The CDR3 totals 12 residues. Germline loops: CDR1 MNHNY, CDR2 SVGAGI (reference sequence). V was cut by 0 bases and J by 10 bases, with 7 bases left in between. General study results and limits: A later analysis linked a missense variant in DCLRE1C to the trimming of TCR beta V and J genes. Relative to the 666-donor mean, N-insertions were reportedly fewer in an Asian-associated ancestry cluster in a later analysis. 16,951 TCR beta sequences were associated with HLA alleles at 0.05 false discovery rate in a later analysis.

The rearrangement links TRBV6-6 to TRBJ2-1; possibly TRBD1 for D (5 bases). The sequenced sample was PBMCs. The TCR was taken from a woman aged 45-59 years in good health and CMV-seropositive. Here the CDR3 reads CASSYSGQEQFF. CDR3 DNA: TGTGCCAGCAGTTACTCGGGGCAGGAGCAGTTCTTC.